The rows below give T cell receptor beta chains drawn from one sample of a study of blood T cell repertoires in COVID-19. Libraries were prepared by immunoSEQ multiplex PCR; TCRdb keeps only in-frame clonotypes and omits some of them. The data show around 280,000 clones, 75% to 90% seen once. The sample was peripheral blood. The receptors shown here come from a woman in her fifties or sixties who had recovered from COVID-19. The CDR3 runs from the conserved cysteine through the conserved F or W. The D gene is left open where the match is weak. Clone size, where shown, is once, few, many, or a class for clones that have expanded.

J	D	V	size	DNA	CDR3
TRBJ1-3	-	TRBV7-2	once	TGTGCCAGCAGCTTAGGAACAGATCCTGGAAACACCATATATTTT	CASSLGTDPGNTIYF
TRBJ1-5	TRBD1	TRBV7-2	-	TGTGCCAGCAGCTTCCAACAGGGGGCAAATCAGCCCCAGCATTTT	CASSFQQGANQPQHF
TRBJ1-5	-	TRBV12-5	-	TGTGCTAGTGTATCAGGGGAGAGCAATCAGCCCCAGCATTTT	CASVSGESNQPQHF
TRBJ1-1	-	TRBV30	-	TGTGCCTGGAGTCCGAACAGGGCCGAAGCTTTCTTT	CAWSPNRAEAFF
TRBJ1-5	-	TRBV20-1	-	TGCAGTGCTAGTAAGACAGCCTCCTTCAATCAGCCCCAGCATTTT	CSASKTASFNQPQHF
TRBJ1-2	TRBD1	TRBV23-1	-	TGCGCCAGCAGCCTTAAGAGACAGGGCGGCTACACCTTC	CASSLKRQGGYTF
TRBJ2-3	-	TRBV6-6	-	TGTGCCAGCAGTCGACGAGGGGGTTTCAGCACAGATACGCAGTATTTT	CASSRRGGFSTDTQYF
TRBJ2-2	TRBD2	TRBV29-1	-	TGCAGCGTGGCCCTTCCGGGACTAACCCCCAGGAACACCGGGGAGCTGTTTTTT	CSVALPGLTPRNTGELFF
TRBJ2-1	-	TRBV9	-	TGTGCCAGCAGCGTAGAAGGAGGCAATGAGCAGTTCTTC	CASSVEGGNEQFF
TRBJ1-2	-	TRBV6-2/TRBV6-3	-	TGTGCCAGCAGTCAAGGGATTGGGAGCAACTATGGCTACACCTTC	CASSQGIGSNYGYTF
TRBJ2-6	-	TRBV7-3	-	TGTGCCAGCAGCCACTACTCAGGGCCCGGGGCCAACGTCCTGACTTTC	CASSHYSGPGANVLTF
TRBJ1-1	TRBD1	TRBV19	-	TGTGCCAGTAGTATATCCGGGACAGGGAACACTGAAGCTTTCTTT	CASSISGTGNTEAFF
TRBJ2-7	TRBD2	TRBV6-2/TRBV6-3	-	TGTGCCAGCAGGCCTACTAGCGGGAGGGCCTACGAGCAGTACTTC	CASRPTSGRAYEQYF
TRBJ1-2	-	TRBV28	once	TGTGCCAGCAGTTGGGCAGGGGTCTCTAACTATGGCTACACCTTC	CASSWAGVSNYGYTF
TRBJ2-7	-	TRBV6-2/TRBV6-3	-	TGTGCCAGCAGTTACACCAGACGGGACAACTCCTACGAGCAGTACTTC	CASSYTRRDNSYEQYF
TRBJ2-3	-	TRBV15	-	TGTGCCACCAGCATTCACAGGGTCGGGGTAGATACGCAGTATTTT	CATSIHRVGVDTQYF
TRBJ2-1	TRBD1	TRBV9	-	TGTGCCAGCAGCGCGACAGGGTCCTACAATGAGCAGTTCTTC	CASSATGSYNEQFF
TRBJ2-1	-	TRBV7-8	-	TGTGCCAGCAGCCCACCGTTCGGTGAGCAGTTCTTC	CASSPPFGEQFF
TRBJ1-5	-	TRBV28	-	TGTGCCAGCAGTCACGCCGGGGGTAGCAATCAGCCCCAGCATTTT	CASSHAGGSNQPQHF
TRBJ1-4	-	TRBV2	-	TGTGCCAGCAGACAACGGGAGGGGTCTAATGAAAAACTGTTTTTT	CASRQREGSNEKLFF
TRBJ1-1	-	TRBV19	once	TGTGCCAGTAGTATTGATACCGTGAACACTAAAGCTTTCTTT	CASSIDTVNTKAFF
TRBJ2-1	-	TRBV6-6	-	TGTGCCAGCAGTGCGGGGTCGTACAATGAGCAGTTCTTC	CASSAGSYNEQFF
TRBJ2-3	-	TRBV3-1/TRBV3-2	-	TGTGCCAGCAGCCAGCTTTCTAACACAGATACGCAGTATTTT	CASSQLSNTDTQYF
TRBJ2-7	-	TRBV7-2	-	TGTGCCAGCAGCCGCGATCGACAGAGCTCCTACGAGCAGTACTTC	CASSRDRQSSYEQYF
TRBJ1-2	TRBD1	TRBV4-2	-	TGTGCCAGCAGCCTTGGGACAGGGAGAAGGGATGGCTACACCTTC	CASSLGTGRRDGYTF
TRBJ1-4	-	TRBV5-4	-	TGTGCCAGCAGCTTGGGGGGTAGGGGGACAAACATCAAGAATGAAAAACTGTTTTTT	CASSLGGRGTNIKNEKLFF
TRBJ1-1	-	TRBV6-5	-	TGTGCCAGCAGTTACTATGAGGGCAGGAACACTGAAGCTTTCTTT	CASSYYEGRNTEAFF
TRBJ1-1	TRBD1	TRBV18	once	TGTGCCAGCTCACCACAGGCGACAGGGGCCAGCACTGAAGCTTTCTTT	CASSPQATGASTEAFF
TRBJ2-5	-	TRBV7-8	-	TGTGCCAGCAGCTTAGTGGGGCCTAGCGATGAGACCCAGTACTTC	CASSLVGPSDETQYF
TRBJ2-1	-	TRBV28	-	TGTGCCAGCAGTTCCAATTACAATGAGCAGTTCTTC	CASSSNYNEQFF
TRBJ1-1	-	TRBV2	-	TGTGCCAGCATTTACCAGGGTGTCGGAAACACTGAAGCTTTCTTT	CASIYQGVGNTEAFF
TRBJ2-6	-	TRBV28	-	TGTGCCAGCAAAAGGATTGTAGGGGGCTCTGGGGCCAACGTCCTGACTTTC	CASKRIVGGSGANVLTF
TRBJ1-1	TRBD1	TRBV19	-	TGTGCCAGTAGACCTACCGACAGGGGGGCCCCTGAAGCTTTCTTT	CASRPTDRGAPEAFF
TRBJ2-1	-	TRBV11-2	-	TGTGCCAGCAGCTTCGAGACAGACCACTGGCAGTTCTTC	CASSFETDHWQFF
TRBJ1-5	-	TRBV28	-	TGTGCCAGCAGTTTAAGCGGGAATCAGCCCCAGCATTTT	CASSLSGNQPQHF
TRBJ2-5	TRBD2	TRBV5-1	-	TGCGCCAGCAGCTTGGCCCCTAGCGGACAAGAGACCCAGTACTTC	CASSLAPSGQETQYF
TRBJ2-5	TRBD2	TRBV5-1	-	TGCGCCAGCAGCTCCGGGAGGCCCGGGGAGACCCAGTACTTC	CASSSGRPGETQYF
TRBJ2-1	TRBD2	TRBV10-2	-	TGCGCCAGCAGTGACGGACTAGCGGGAGATTGGAATGAGCAGTTCTTC	CASSDGLAGDWNEQFF
TRBJ2-7	-	TRBV5-6	-	TGTGCCAGCAGCTTAAGGGGTAGGGCGATACCCTACGAGCAGTACTTC	CASSLRGRAIPYEQYF
TRBJ2-1	-	TRBV6-5	-	TGTGCCAGCAGTTACTCTCTATACAATGAGCAGTTCTTC	CASSYSLYNEQFF
TRBJ2-2	TRBD1	TRBV9	-	TGTGCCAGCAGCCGTGAGGATTTACAGGGGAAATACACCGGGGAGCTGTTTTTT	CASSREDLQGKYTGELFF
TRBJ2-6	-	TRBV15	-	TGTGCCACCGGAGTTGAGGGGGCTGGGGCCAACGTCCTGACTTTC	CATGVEGAGANVLTF
TRBJ1-1	-	TRBV18	-	TGTGCCAGCTCACCCAGGACAGACATGAACACTGAAGCTTTCTTT	CASSPRTDMNTEAFF
TRBJ2-7	TRBD2	TRBV6-5	-	TGTGCCAGCAGGATAACTAGCGGGAGGGCTCGCGAGCAGTACTTC	CASRITSGRAREQYF
TRBJ1-1	-	TRBV18	once	TGTGCCAGCTCACTTGCCCCCGGAGACAGCGAAGCTTTCTTT	CASSLAPGDSEAFF